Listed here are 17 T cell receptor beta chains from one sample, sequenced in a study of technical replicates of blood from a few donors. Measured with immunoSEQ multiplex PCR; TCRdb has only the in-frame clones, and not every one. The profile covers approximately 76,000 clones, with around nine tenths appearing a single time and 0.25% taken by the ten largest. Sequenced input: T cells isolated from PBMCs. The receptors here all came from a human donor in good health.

The CDR3 DNA is TGTGCCAGCAGCCACAGGGGGTACACCTATAATTCACCCCTCCACTTT. Its protein product is CASSHRGYTYNSPLHF. The V gene is TRBV14, the J gene TRBJ1-6, with TRBD1 identical over 7 bases. This CDR3 comprises 16 residues. From germline, CDR1 is SGHDN and CDR2 FVKESK. V lost 3 bases and J lost 2; bases outside the gene matches: 4.

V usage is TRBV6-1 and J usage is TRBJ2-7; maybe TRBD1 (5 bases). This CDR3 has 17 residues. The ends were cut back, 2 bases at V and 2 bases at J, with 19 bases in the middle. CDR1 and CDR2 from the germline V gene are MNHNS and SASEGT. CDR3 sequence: CASSELDTAVATYEQYF. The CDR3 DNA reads TGTGCCAGCAGTGAATTGGACACCGCGGTCGCTACCTACGAGCAGTACTTC.

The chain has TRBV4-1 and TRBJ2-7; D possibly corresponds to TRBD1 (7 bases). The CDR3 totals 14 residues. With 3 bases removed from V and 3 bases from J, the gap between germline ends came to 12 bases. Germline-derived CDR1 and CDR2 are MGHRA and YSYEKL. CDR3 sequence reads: CASSHGGQSYEQYF. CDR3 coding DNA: TGCGCCAGCAGCCACGGGGGACAGAGCTACGAGCAGTACTTC.

For the CDR3, the DNA is TGTGCCAGCTCAAAAGTACTAGCGGGGGGTGAGCAGTTCTTC. Translation: CASSKVLAGGEQFF. The chain has TRBV18 and TRBJ2-1, with 12 bases that match TRBD2. This CDR3 has 14 amino acids. Germline-derived CDR1 and CDR2 are KGHSH and LQKENI. The ends lost 5 bases at V and 9 bases at J; junction bases unmatched: 5.

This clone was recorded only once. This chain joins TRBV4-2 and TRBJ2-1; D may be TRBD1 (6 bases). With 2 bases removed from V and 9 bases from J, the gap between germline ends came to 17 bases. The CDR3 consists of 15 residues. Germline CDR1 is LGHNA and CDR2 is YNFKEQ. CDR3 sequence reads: CASSQLTKRGGEQFF. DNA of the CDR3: TGTGCCAGCAGCCAACTGACGAAGAGAGGGGGTGAGCAGTTCTTC.

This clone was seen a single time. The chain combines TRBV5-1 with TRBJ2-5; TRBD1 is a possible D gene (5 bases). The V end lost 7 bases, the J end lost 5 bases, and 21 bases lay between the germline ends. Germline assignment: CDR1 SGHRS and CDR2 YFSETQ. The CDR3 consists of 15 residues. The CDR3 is CASGVGDFVEETQYF. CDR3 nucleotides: TGCGCCAGCGGAGTAGGGGATTTTGTTGAGGAGACCCAGTACTTC.

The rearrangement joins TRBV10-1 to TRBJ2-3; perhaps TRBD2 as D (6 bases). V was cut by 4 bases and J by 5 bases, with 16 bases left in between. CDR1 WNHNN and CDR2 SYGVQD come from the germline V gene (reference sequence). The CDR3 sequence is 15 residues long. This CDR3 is CASSGIAAWEDTQYF. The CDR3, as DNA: TGCGCCAGCAGTGGAATAGCGGCATGGGAAGATACGCAGTATTTT.

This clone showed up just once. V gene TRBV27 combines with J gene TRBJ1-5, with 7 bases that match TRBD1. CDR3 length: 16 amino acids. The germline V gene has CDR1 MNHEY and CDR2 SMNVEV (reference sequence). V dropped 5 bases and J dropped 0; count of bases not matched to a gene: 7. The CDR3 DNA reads TGTGCCAGCAGTATCGGGACAGCCTATAGCAATCAGCCCCAGCATTTT. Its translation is CASSIGTAYSNQPQHF.

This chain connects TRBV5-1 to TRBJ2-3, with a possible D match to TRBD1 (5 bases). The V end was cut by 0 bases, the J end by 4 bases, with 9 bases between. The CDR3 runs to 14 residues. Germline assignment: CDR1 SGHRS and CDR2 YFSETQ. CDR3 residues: CASSLEARADTQYF. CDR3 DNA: TGCGCCAGCAGCTTGGAGGCCAGGGCAGATACGCAGTATTTT.

CDR3 loop: CASSALDGTVSSGANVLTF. For the CDR3, the DNA is TGTGCCAGCAGTGCCTTGGACGGGACAGTCTCATCTGGGGCCAACGTCCTGACTTTC. The rearrangement joins TRBV6-4 to TRBJ2-6; TRBD1 aligns across 7 bases. Trimming cost V 4 bases and J 1 base; bases outside gene matches: 13. The CDR3 has 19 residues. Germline values: CDR1 MRHNA, CDR2 SNTAGT.

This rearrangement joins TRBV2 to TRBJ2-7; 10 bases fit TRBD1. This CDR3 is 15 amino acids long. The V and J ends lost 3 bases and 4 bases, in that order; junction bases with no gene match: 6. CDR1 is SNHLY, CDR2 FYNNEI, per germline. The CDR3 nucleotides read TGTGCCAGCAGTGAGGTCGGACAGGGGGGATACGAGCAGTACTTC. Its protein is CASSEVGQGGYEQYF.

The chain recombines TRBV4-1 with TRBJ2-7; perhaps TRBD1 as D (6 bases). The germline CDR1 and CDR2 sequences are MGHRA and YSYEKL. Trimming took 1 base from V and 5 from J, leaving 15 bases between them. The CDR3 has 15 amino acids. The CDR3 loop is CASSQVTRGSHEQYF. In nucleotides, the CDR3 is TGCGCCAGCAGCCAAGTGACCAGGGGATCCCACGAGCAGTACTTC.

The chain's CDR3 is CAISESSGGFGVYEQYF. The CDR3 nucleotides read TGTGCCATCAGTGAGTCGAGCGGGGGGTTCGGGGTCTACGAGCAGTACTTC. J is TRBJ2-7 and V is TRBV10-3; TRBD2 matches 9 bases. The CDR3 runs to 17 residues. V shed 0 bases, J shed 3 bases, and the junction held 9 bases outside the gene matches. Germline loops: CDR1 ENHRY, CDR2 SYGVKD.

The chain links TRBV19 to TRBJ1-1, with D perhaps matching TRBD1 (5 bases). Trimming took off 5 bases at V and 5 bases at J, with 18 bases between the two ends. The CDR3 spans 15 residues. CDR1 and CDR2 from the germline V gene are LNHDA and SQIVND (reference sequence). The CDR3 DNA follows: TGTGCCAGTAGTCTCAGCGGGCAGGGAGGGACTGAAGCTTTCTTT. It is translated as CASSLSGQGGTEAFF.

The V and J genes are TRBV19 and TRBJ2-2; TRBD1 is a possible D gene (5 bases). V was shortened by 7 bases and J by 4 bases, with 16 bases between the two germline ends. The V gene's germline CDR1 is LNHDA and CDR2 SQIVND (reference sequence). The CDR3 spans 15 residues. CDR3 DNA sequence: TGTGCCAGTACGCACCAGGGATGGGCCACCGGGGAGCTGTTTTTT. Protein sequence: CASTHQGWATGELFF.

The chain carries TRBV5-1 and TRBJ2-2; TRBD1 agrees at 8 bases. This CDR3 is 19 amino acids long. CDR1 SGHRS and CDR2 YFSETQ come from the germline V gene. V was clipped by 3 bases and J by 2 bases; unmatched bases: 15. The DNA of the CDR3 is TGCGCCAGCAGCTCCTATACCCTTAGACAGGGGAAAAACACCGGGGAGCTGTTTTTT. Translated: CASSSYTLRQGKNTGELFF.

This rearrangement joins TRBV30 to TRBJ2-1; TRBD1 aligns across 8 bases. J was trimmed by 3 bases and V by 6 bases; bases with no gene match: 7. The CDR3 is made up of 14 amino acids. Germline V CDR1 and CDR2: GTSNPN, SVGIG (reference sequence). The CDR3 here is CACRVTGGYNEQFF. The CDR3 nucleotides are TGTGCCTGCCGAGTTACAGGGGGCTACAATGAGCAGTTCTTC.